These 18 T cell receptor beta chains were all obtained from the same sample, sequenced in a study of blood T cell repertoires in COVID-19. Sequencing used immunoSEQ multiplex PCR; TCRdb keeps in-frame clones, though not all of them. The data hold some 120,000 clones, with around four fifths observed a single time. The sample taken for sequencing was peripheral blood. Source of these receptors: a human donor in a cohort sampled during active COVID-19.

V usage is TRBV5-5 and J usage is TRBJ2-1; D may be TRBD1 (6 bases). V lost 2 bases and J 9 bases, leaving 6 bases between the germline ends. This CDR3 region has 11 residues. CDR1 and CDR2 (germline): SGHKS, YYEKEE (reference sequence). CDR3 bases: TGTGCCAGCAGCTTAGGGGGTGAGCAGTTCTTC. Translating it yields CASSLGGEQFF.

The chain has TRBV5-1 and TRBJ2-3, with D possibly TRBD2 on 6 matching bases. With 3 bases removed from V and 2 bases from J, the gap between germline ends came to 16 bases. The germline CDR1 and CDR2 sequences are SGHRS and YFSETQ. This CDR3 comprises 16 residues. The CDR3 here is CASSSQGGENTDTQYF. In nucleotides, the CDR3 is TGCGCCAGCAGCTCCCAAGGAGGGGAGAACACAGATACGCAGTATTTT.

V gene TRBV3-1 (or the pseudogene TRBV3-2) combines with J gene TRBJ2-3, with D possibly being TRBD1 (5 bases). The CDR3 is made up of 14 amino acids. With 1 base removed from V and 1 base from J, the gap between germline ends came to 6 bases. CDR1 is LGHDT and CDR2 is YNNKEL in the germline V gene (reference sequence). The CDR3 nucleotides read TGTGCCAGCAGCCAAGTACAGGGCACAGATACGCAGTATTTT. Protein: CASSQVQGTDTQYF.

This clone was seen just once. The gene calls are TRBV28 and TRBJ2-5, with 13 bases lining up with TRBD2. This CDR3 is 16 amino acids long. V shed 4 bases and J 9 bases; nucleotides not matched to a gene: 11. CDR1 and CDR2 from the germline V gene are MDHEN and SYDVKM. The CDR3 DNA reads as TGTGCCAGCAGTTCGGGACTAGCGGGGACCAACCCACCCCAGTACTTC. Its translation is CASSSGLAGTNPPQYF.

The chain links TRBV4-3 to TRBJ1-4; TRBD1 is a possible D gene (6 bases). Trimming stripped 5 bases from V and 3 bases from J, with 13 bases between. The CDR3 contains 15 residues. From germline, CDR1 is LGHNA and CDR2 YSLEER. The CDR3 bases are TGCGCCAGCAGCGAAAGACAGGCGGCTAATGAAAAACTGTTTTTT. This encodes CASSERQAANEKLFF.

This chain links TRBV5-6 with TRBJ2-1; D is perhaps TRBD2 (5 bases). CDR3 size: 15 residues. Germline CDR1 SGHDT, CDR2 YYEEEE. V lost 0 bases to trimming and J lost 0 bases, with 7 bases between them. This chain's CDR3 is CASSLGLHSYNEQFF. CDR3 nucleotide sequence: TGTGCCAGCAGCTTGGGACTACACTCCTACAATGAGCAGTTCTTC.

This rearrangement joins TRBV7-2 to TRBJ1-1, with D uncertain. The CDR3 covers 14 residues. The germline V gene has CDR1 SGHTA and CDR2 FQGNSA. Trimming took off 1 base at V and 2 bases at J, with 8 bases between the two ends. This chain's CDR3 is CASSLGGDNTEAFF. In DNA, the CDR3 is TGTGCCAGCAGCTTAGGGGGAGATAACACTGAAGCTTTCTTT.

The CDR3 spells CATSDLSGQGATNEKLFF. The CDR3 DNA reads as TGTGCCACCAGTGATTTGTCGGGACAGGGGGCAACTAATGAAAAACTGTTTTTT. The chain joins TRBV24-1 to TRBJ1-4, with 11 bases aligning to TRBD1. V trimming: 0 bases; J trimming: 0 bases; junction bases outside the gene matches: 2. There are 18 residues in the CDR3. CDR1 is KGHDR and CDR2 is SFDVKD in the germline V gene.

This clone was seen a handful of times. The V and J genes are TRBV10-3 and TRBJ2-1; TRBD2 is a possible D gene (7 bases). V shed 2 bases and J shed 7 bases, with 18 bases lying between them. The germline V gene has CDR1 ENHRY and CDR2 SYGVKD. The CDR3 loop spans 16 amino acids. The CDR3 here is CAISEPKGGVKNEQFF. The CDR3 DNA sequence: TGTGCCATCAGTGAGCCTAAAGGGGGGGTTAAGAATGAGCAGTTCTTC.

This clone was detected only once. The chain couples TRBV19 to TRBJ2-4, with TRBD2 identical over 7 bases. V lost 5 bases, J lost 6 bases, and 13 bases stayed unmatched. Germline CDR1 reads LNHDA; CDR2 reads SQIVND (reference sequence). CDR3 length: 16 amino acids. CDR3 region: CASSSLAGEKGNIQYF. DNA of the CDR3: TGTGCCAGTAGTTCTCTCGCGGGAGAAAAGGGAAACATTCAGTACTTC.

This chain connects TRBV6-1 to TRBJ1-1; the match to TRBD1 covers 10 bases. Germline lookup yields CDR1 MNHNS and CDR2 SASEGT. This CDR3 is 15 amino acids long. J gave up 7 bases and V 2 bases, and 7 bases lay outside the gene matches. The CDR3: CASSERRDRGSEAFF. CDR3 DNA sequence: TGTGCCAGCAGTGAACGGAGGGACAGGGGCAGTGAAGCTTTCTTT.

The chain joins TRBV7-8 to TRBJ2-5, with 11 bases matching TRBD1. The CDR3 is 15 amino acids. In germline, CDR1 is SGHVS, CDR2 FQNEAQ. Trimming at V came to 7 bases and at J to 3 bases, leaving 7 bases not matched to a gene. CDR3 nucleotide sequence: TGTGCCAGCACCAGGACAGGGGGCGAGGAAGAGACCCAGTACTTC. It codes for CASTRTGGEEETQYF.

The chain has TRBV7-9 and TRBJ2-5, with TRBD1 as a possible D gene (5 bases). V was shortened by 2 bases and J by 4 bases, with 14 bases between the two germline ends. Germline CDR1 is SEHNR and CDR2 is FQNEAQ (reference sequence). This CDR3 region has 15 residues. CDR3 in DNA: TGTGCCAGCAGCTTATGGCAGGGCACCCGAGAGACCCAGTACTTC. Residues: CASSLWQGTRETQYF. The full variable domain, rest sourced from reference TRBV7-9 and TRBJ2-5, is DTGVSQNPRHKITKRGQNVTFRCDPISEHNRLYWYRQTLGQGPEFLTYFQNEAQLEKSRLLSDRFSAERPKGSFSTLEIQRTEQGDSAMYLCASSLWQGTRETQYFGPGTRLLVL.

The chain employs TRBV5-1 and TRBJ1-6; D is perhaps TRBD1 (6 bases). V was cut by 4 bases and J by 6 bases, with 14 bases left in between. CDR1 is SGHRS and CDR2 is YFSETQ in the germline V gene. The CDR3 extends over 15 amino acids. Written as DNA, the CDR3 is TGCGCCAGCAGCAGTCGTACAGGGCTTAATTCACCCCTCCACTTT. It encodes CASSSRTGLNSPLHF.

This clone is a singleton in its sample. The CDR3 spells CASSPTPGGQNIQYF. As DNA, the CDR3 is TGTGCCAGCAGTCCAACCCCAGGGGGACAGAACATTCAGTACTTC. This chain connects TRBV28 to TRBJ2-4, with 7 bases aligning to TRBD1. CDR1 and CDR2 from the germline V gene are MDHEN and SYDVKM. V lost 5 bases to trimming and J lost 7 bases; unmatched junction nucleotides: 11. This CDR3 comprises 15 residues.

The chain has TRBV6-2 or TRBV6-3 and TRBJ2-1; D gene unclear. The V gene's germline CDR1 is MNHEY and CDR2 SVGEGT. CDR3 length equals 13 residues. The V gene lost 2 bases and the J gene lost 12 bases, with 14 bases spanning the gap. As DNA, the CDR3 is TGTGCCAGCAGTTACCTCCCAGGATGGGTGCAGTTCTTC. Translating gives CASSYLPGWVQFF.

The gene calls are TRBV10-3 and TRBJ1-1; TRBD1 is a possible D gene (6 bases). The CDR3 runs 15 residues. Trimming shortened V by 3 bases and J by 1 base, and 12 bases separated the two germline ends. The germline V gene has CDR1 ENHRY and CDR2 SYGVKD. In DNA, the CDR3 is TGTGCCATCAGTGATCAAGCGGGACAGAACACTGAAGCTTTCTTT. Residues: CAISDQAGQNTEAFF.

The chain recombines TRBV28 with TRBJ2-7; weak D call: TRBD1 (5 bases). CDR3 length: 13 amino acids. V lost 2 bases, J lost 4 bases, and 9 bases lay in between. CDR1 and CDR2 (germline): MDHEN, SYDVKM. The CDR3 bases are TGTGCCAGCAGTTTACCGACAGCTTACGAGCAGTACTTC. This gives the protein CASSLPTAYEQYF.